The sample holds one count of the clone carrying this T cell receptor beta chain. The record originates from a study of brain T cells in children with intractable seizures. V trimming: 1 base; J trimming: 0 bases; junction bases outside the gene matches: 3. CDR3 size: 18 residues. Germline-derived CDR1 and CDR2 are MNHNS and SASEGT. Surgery cases with the highest brain T cell transcript signatures were chosen for sequencing. Some clones are missing from TCRdb's copy, which holds only in-frame ones; the method was immunoSEQ multiplex PCR. Altogether 88,000 or so clones are present, around 90% being singletons, with the ten largest covering about 23%.

J is TRBJ2-4 and V is TRBV6-1; 13 nucleotides agree with TRBD2. The sequence was collected from a girl aged 2-10 years with Rasmussen encephalitis and intractable seizures. This specimen was peripheral blood, taken at surgery. The CDR3 loop reads CASSEGLAGGLAKNIQYF. CDR3 nucleotide sequence: TGTGCCAGCAGTGAAGGACTAGCGGGGGGCCTAGCCAAAAACATTCAGTACTTC.